A single T cell receptor (beta chain) is shown here with its context. Its antigen remains unidentified. No qualities accompany the bases; no much larger clone lies one base away. The sample originates from a study of CD8 T cells in Susac syndrome (dated by TCRdb to the late 2010s). A note on the overall study: Whether CD8+ T cell activation and differentiation in Susac syndrome was antigen driven was tested using repertoire sequencing. Overall study results and their limits: The study acknowledged that relatively few individuals were included in the TCR sequencing and HLA analysis.

RNA was extracted using the RNeasy kit, and about 0.45 to 1 ug of the RNA was reverse transcribed with random hexamers. TCR beta CDR3 regions were amplified with the immunoSEQ multiplex PCR assay covering 54 Vbeta and 13 Jbeta segments. PCR amplification bias was corrected using a synthetic template baseline for primer optimization and computational correction. The authors' analysis ran thus. Reads were annotated to V, D and J genes per IMGT and analyzed with immunoSEQ Analyzer, keeping only productive sequences. To calculate clonality, Shannon entropy was normalized by log2 of the number of productive unique sequences and then subtracted from one. For each patient and control, public and private clones were evaluated among the 100 most prevalent clones. A clone was defined as Susac-specific if it was absent from the healthy and MS cohorts, from 1052 published viral clones and from other ImmuneACCESS disease sequences. Clones were called with MiXCR by TCRdb after fastp trimmed the public reads at Q25, and only in-frame beta chains were retained. Records with the same CDR3 protein are collapsed into one entry carrying the most frequent genes and DNA. The authors' filters were not applied to this entry. This sample gives about 200,000 distinct CDR3 sequences in total; about 93% of them show up just once. Clones ranked in the top ten supply around 0.096% of the sample.

CDR1 and CDR2, per the germline V gene, are SGHRS and YFSETQ. The junction carries 8 bases between V and J, which are trimmed by 1 base and 4 bases respectively. The CDR3 contains 13 residues, cysteine and phenylalanine counted. Just the 39-base CDR3 DNA is kept, in frame starting at base 1. Peripheral blood CD8+ and CD4+ T cells from healthy donors, Susac syndrome patients and multiple sclerosis patients were profiled using high-throughput TCR beta sequencing. The healthy donors served as controls matched for age and sex. Bulk CD8+ and CD4+ T cells were purified by magnetic negative isolation, whereas CD8+ TEMRA cells were enriched by FACS. Blood was drawn into EDTA tubes, processed within 24 hours, and PBMCs were isolated by density gradient centrifugation. PBMCs intended for TCR sequencing were cryopreserved in liquid nitrogen and thawed later in a water bath at 37 degrees C. The sorted or isolated CD4+, CD8+ and CD8+ TEMRA cells reached a purity of at least 90%.

Sequencing was performed on CD4+ T cells from PBMCs. The source of this sequence is a human donor in good health. The rearrangement combines TRBV5-1 with TRBJ1-2; no D gene call is confident. The CDR3 protein: CASSLNRPYGYTF. The DNA sequence follows: TGCGCCAGCAGCTTGAACCGTCCCTATGGCTACACCTTC.